The source of this T cell receptor beta chain is a study of monozygotic twins with inflammatory bowel disease. Making cDNA involved eight separate reactions per sample. TCRdb derives one entry per CDR3 protein from the 5' RACE reads, leaving out DNA. The sample includes about 300,000 distinct CDR3 sequences. Concerning this clonotype itself: Its antigen is unidentified.

Study-wide results and limits: Twins classed as concordant or discordant showed no difference in repertoire similarity, possibly from limited power.

Germline CDR1 MGHDK, CDR2 SYGVNS. The CDR3 totals 15 residues. Sequenced: blood. The TCR sequence derives from a human donor with ulcerative colitis or Crohn's disease, or a healthy co-twin of an affected twin (not recorded which). The chain employs TRBV25-1 and TRBJ2-2; there is no DNA to check the TCRdb D call of TRBD1. The CDR3 reads CASSDAGTVTGELFF.